This TCR beta chain was captured in a study of blood T cell repertoires in COVID-19. In the study overall: The United States, Italy and Spain were the sources of the acute and convalescent COVID-19 samples. Sources were T cells, B-cell-depleted T cells, or PBMCs; the material itself was cDNA or gDNA.

CDR1 and CDR2 (germline): KGHDR, SFDVKD. V lost 6 bases to trimming and J lost 2 bases, with 9 bases between them. CDR3 length equals 14 residues. In the authors' methods: Estimation of nucleated cell counts was performed using reference gene primer amplification. TCRdb keeps only in-frame clones here, not all; method: immunoSEQ multiplex PCR. V and J calls and clone size are copied from that table; D and trimming were computed from the DNA. This sample has more than 250,000 clones, with roughly 85% found just once. J is TRBJ2-2 and V is TRBV24-1; D gene unclear. The sample was peripheral blood. The sequence came from a man aged 50 to 60 with active or convalescent COVID-19. This CDR3 reads CATSSQLNTGELFF. The CDR3 DNA sequence: TGTGCCACCAGTTCACAGTTAAACACCGGGGAGCTGTTTTTT.